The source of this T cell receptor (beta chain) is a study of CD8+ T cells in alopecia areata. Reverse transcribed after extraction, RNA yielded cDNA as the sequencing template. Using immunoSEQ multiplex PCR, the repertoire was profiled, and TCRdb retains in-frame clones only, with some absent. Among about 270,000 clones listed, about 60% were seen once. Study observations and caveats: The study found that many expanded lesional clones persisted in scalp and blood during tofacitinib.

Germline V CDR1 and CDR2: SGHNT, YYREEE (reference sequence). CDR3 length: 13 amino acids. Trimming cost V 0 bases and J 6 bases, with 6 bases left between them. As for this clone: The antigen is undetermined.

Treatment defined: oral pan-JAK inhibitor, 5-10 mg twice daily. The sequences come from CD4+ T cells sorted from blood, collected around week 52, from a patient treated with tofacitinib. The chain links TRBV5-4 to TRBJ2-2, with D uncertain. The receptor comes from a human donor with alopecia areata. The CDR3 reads CASSLAYSGELFF. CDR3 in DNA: TGTGCCAGCAGCTTGGCCTACTCCGGGGAGCTGTTTTTT.